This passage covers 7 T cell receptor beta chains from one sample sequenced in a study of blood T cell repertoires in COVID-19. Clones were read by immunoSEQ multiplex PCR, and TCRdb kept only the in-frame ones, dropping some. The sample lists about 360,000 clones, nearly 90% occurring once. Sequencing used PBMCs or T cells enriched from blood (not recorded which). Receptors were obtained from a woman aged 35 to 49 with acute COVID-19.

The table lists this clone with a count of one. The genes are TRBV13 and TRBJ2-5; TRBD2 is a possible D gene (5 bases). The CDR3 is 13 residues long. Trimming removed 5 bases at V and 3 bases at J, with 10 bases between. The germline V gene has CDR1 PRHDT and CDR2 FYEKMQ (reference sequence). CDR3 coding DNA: TGTGCCAGCAGCCGAGCGGCAGAAGAGACCCAGTACTTC. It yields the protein CASSRAAEETQYF.

The CDR3 bases are TGTGCCAGCAGTTCCCTCCTAGGAGTCCGTGGCACTGAAGCTTTCTTT. This codes for CASSSLLGVRGTEAFF. The chain uses TRBV6-6 and TRBJ1-1; D uncertain. The CDR3 totals 16 residues. Deletions cut 4 bases from V and 4 bases from J, with 19 bases between. Germline loops: CDR1 MNHNY, CDR2 SVGAGI (reference sequence).

This CDR3 reads CASSFDNQWTEAFF. CDR3 sequence (DNA): TGCGCCAGCAGCTTCGACAACCAGTGGACTGAAGCTTTCTTT. V gene TRBV5-1 combines with J gene TRBJ1-1, with D hard to call. The V gene's germline CDR1 is SGHRS and CDR2 YFSETQ. The CDR3 has 14 residues. The V and J ends lost 2 bases and 5 bases respectively, with 13 bases between them. Full variable domain (rest looked up from reference TRBV5-1 and TRBJ1-1): KAGVTQTPRYLIKTRGQQVTLSCSPISGHRSVSWYQQTPGQGLQFLFEYFSETQRNKGNFPGRFSGRQFSNSRSEMNVSTLELGDSALYLCASSFDNQWTEAFFGQGTRLTVV.

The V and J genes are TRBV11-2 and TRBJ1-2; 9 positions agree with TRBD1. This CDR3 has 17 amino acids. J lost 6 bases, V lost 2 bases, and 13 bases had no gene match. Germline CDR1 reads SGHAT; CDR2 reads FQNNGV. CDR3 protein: CASSLRENRGRMDGYTF. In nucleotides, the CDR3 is TGTGCCAGCAGCTTAAGGGAAAACAGGGGGCGAATGGATGGCTACACCTTC.

The CDR3 bases are TGTGCCAGCAGCCCGAAGGGGCTAGGGGGGGACACTGAAGCTTTCTTT. This sequence encodes CASSPKGLGGDTEAFF. The V call is TRBV7-9, the J call TRBJ1-1; tentatively, D is TRBD1 (6 bases). Trimming cost V 5 bases and J 3 bases, with 19 bases left between them. The CDR3 loop spans 16 amino acids. Germline lookup yields CDR1 SEHNR and CDR2 FQNEAQ (reference sequence).

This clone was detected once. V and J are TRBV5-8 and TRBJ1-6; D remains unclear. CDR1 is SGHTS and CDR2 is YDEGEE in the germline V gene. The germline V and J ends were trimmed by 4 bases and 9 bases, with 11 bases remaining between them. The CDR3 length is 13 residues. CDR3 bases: TGTGCCAGCAGCCCCTCCCTTTTTTCACCCCTCCACTTT. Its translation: CASSPSLFSPLHF.

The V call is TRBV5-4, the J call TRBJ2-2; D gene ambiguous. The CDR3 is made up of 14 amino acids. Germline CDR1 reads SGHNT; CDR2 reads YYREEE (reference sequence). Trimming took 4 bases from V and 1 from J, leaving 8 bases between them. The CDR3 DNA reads TGTGCCAGCAGCCCCCGACTGAACACCGGGGAGCTGTTTTTT. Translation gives CASSPRLNTGELFF.